This entry features one T cell receptor beta chain sequence. Its antigen remains unidentified. The record has no base qualities; no much larger clone is one base away. This sample stems from a study of OX40 agonist ivuxolimab in advanced cancers. Context from the whole study: The costimulatory receptor OX40 (CD134) was targeted by ivuxolimab, a fully human IgG2 agonistic monoclonal antibody. Intravenous ivuxolimab was administered to patients every 2 weeks at six dose levels: 0.01, 0.1, 0.3, 1.5, 3 and 10 mg/kg. Among the approximately 50 dose-escalation patients, around 19 had hepatocellular carcinoma, roughly 15 melanoma, 9 renal cell carcinoma and 9 head and neck cancer. A male proportion of under 85% and a mean age of around 60 years, ranging from 23 to 79, were recorded for the dose-escalation cohort. Prior anti-PD-1, anti-PD-L1 or anti-CTLA-4 therapy was permitted, and roughly two fifths of dose-escalation patients had received checkpoint inhibitors. Partial responses occurred in three dose-escalation patients, of whom one had hepatocellular carcinoma and two had cutaneous melanoma. Peripheral TCRbeta sequencing aimed to test whether ivuxolimab altered TCR sequence diversity and caused clonal T-cell expansion. The paper covers the monotherapy dose-escalation part of the phase I ivuxolimab trial, which included N of about 50 patients.

Broad study findings and their caveats: Low levels of normalized T-cell clonal expansion were also seen in some patients who did not respond. After ivuxolimab, expanded clones were on average more numerous among CD8+ T cells than among CD4+ T cells. At doses of 0.1 to 3.0 mg/kg, clonal expansion of both CD4+ and CD8+ T cells in blood was seen between baseline and week 6. In the 0.1-3.0 mg/kg groups, partial responders were among the patients with the lowest normalized peripheral clonal expansion, particularly in CD8+ T cells. Which antigens the clonally expanded peripheral T cells were specific for was not determined.

Genomic DNA was isolated from the sorted cells so that the TCRbeta CDR3 region could be sequenced. The immunoSEQ Assay was used for sequencing of TCRbeta CDR3 regions. The clones in this table, taken by TCRdb from immuneACCESS, are in-frame only. Not every clone is retained; where verified, under half of the shortfall comes from an unresolved V gene, and the cause of the rest is unknown. The sample records 100,000 to 150,000 clones, roughly 95% of which are singletons. The biggest ten clones account for 0.15% to 0.17% of the sample. The trial excluded patients who had a history of autoimmune disease or who were on systemic immunosuppression. Peripheral blood for TCR sequencing was collected from all dose cohorts at baseline, on cycle 4 day 1, and on cycle 7 day 1. The samples were drawn from a first-in-human, open-label, multicenter phase I dose-escalation trial of ivuxolimab. Adults with locally advanced or metastatic melanoma, renal cell carcinoma, hepatocellular carcinoma or head and neck squamous cell carcinoma were enrolled in the trial. CD4+ and CD8+ T cells were sorted separately from peripheral blood before TCR sequencing.

Unmatched junction bases come to 4, with V trimmed by 6 bases and J by 7 bases. The germline V gene (reference sequence) supplies CDR1 MNHNY and CDR2 SVGAGI. The CDR3 covers 12 residues, taking in both the cysteine and the phenylalanine. CDR3 DNA only is kept here, 36 bases in frame from base 1. Sequences were derived from CD4+ or CD8+ T cells sorted from blood, sampled in a trial of the OX40 agonist ivuxolimab. Recombination linked TRBV6-6 to TRBJ2-7; 9 bases in between match TRBD1. The source of this sequence is an adult with an advanced solid tumor such as melanoma, head and neck, liver or kidney cancer. The nucleotide sequence is given as TGTGCCAGCAGAAGGACAGGGGTAGAGCAGTACTTC. Translated, this gives CASRRTGVEQYF.